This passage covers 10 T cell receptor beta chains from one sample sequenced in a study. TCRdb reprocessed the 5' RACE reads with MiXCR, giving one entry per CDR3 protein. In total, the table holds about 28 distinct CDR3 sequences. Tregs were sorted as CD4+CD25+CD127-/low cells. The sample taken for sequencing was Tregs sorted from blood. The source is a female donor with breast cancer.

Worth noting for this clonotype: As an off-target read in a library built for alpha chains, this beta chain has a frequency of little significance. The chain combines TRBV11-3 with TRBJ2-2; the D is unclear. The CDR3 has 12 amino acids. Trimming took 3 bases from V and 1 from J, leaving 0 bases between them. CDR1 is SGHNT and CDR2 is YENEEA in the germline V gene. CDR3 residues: CASSLNTGELFF. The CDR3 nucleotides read TGTGCCAGCAGCTTGAACACCGGGGAGCTGTTTTTT.

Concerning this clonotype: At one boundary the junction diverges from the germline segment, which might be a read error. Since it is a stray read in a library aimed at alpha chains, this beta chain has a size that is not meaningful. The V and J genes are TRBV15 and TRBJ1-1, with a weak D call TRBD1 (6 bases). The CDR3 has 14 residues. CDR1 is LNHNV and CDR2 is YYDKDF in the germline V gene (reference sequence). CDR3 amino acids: CATSRPGSGAEAFF. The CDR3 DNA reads TGTGCCACTAGCAGACCGGGCTCAGGGGCTGAAGCTTTCTTT.

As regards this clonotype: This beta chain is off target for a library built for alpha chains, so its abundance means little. The DNA for the CDR3 is TGCGCCAGCAGCCAAGTTGGCCAGCCCGCCTGCAATGAGCAGTTCTTC. Its protein product is CASSQVGQPACNEQFF. The chain is built from TRBV4-1 and TRBJ2-1; D is uncertain. Germline CDR1 MGHRA, CDR2 YSYEKL. This CDR3 spans 16 amino acids. Trimming took 1 base from V and 6 from J, leaving 16 bases between them.

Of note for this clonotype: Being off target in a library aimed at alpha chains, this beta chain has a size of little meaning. For the CDR3, the DNA is TGTGCCAGCACAGCCACCACCTATGGCTACACCTTC. This sequence encodes CASTATTYGYTF. The rearrangement uses TRBV6-1 and TRBJ1-2; no definite D call. CDR1 is MNHNS, CDR2 SASEGT, per germline. V gave up 7 bases and J gave up 4 bases, with 10 bases separating them. The CDR3 runs 12 residues.

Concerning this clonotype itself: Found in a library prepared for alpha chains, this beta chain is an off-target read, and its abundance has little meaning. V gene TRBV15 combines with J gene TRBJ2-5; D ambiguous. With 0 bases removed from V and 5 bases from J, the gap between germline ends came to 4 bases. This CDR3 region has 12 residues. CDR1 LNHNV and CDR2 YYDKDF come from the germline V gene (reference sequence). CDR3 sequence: CATSRDVETQYF. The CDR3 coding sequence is TGTGCCACCAGCAGAGACGTTGAGACCCAGTACTTC.

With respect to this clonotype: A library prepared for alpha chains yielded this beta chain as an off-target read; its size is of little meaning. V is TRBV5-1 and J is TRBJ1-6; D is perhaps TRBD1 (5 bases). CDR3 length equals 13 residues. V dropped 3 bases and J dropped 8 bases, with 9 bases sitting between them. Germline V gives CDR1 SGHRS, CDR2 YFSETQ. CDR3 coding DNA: TGCGCCAGCAGCTGGACGGGGGATTCACCCCTCCACTTT. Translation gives CASSWTGDSPLHF.

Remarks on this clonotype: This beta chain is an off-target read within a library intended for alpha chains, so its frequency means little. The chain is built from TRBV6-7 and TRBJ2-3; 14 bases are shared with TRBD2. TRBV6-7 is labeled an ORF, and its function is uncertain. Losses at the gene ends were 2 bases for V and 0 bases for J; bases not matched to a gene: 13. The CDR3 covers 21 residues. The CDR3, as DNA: TGTGCCAGCAGTTACCCTGACGAGGGACTAGCGGGAGTTGGGAGCACAGATACGCAGTATTTT. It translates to CASSYPDEGLAGVGSTDTQYF.

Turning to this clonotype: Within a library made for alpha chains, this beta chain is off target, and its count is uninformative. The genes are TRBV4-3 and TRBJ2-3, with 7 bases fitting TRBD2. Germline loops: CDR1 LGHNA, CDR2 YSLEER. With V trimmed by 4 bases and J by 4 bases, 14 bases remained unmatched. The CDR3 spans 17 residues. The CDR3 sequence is CASSPLPGTGGADTQYF. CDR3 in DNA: TGCGCCAGCAGCCCGTTACCCGGGACGGGGGGTGCAGATACGCAGTATTTT.

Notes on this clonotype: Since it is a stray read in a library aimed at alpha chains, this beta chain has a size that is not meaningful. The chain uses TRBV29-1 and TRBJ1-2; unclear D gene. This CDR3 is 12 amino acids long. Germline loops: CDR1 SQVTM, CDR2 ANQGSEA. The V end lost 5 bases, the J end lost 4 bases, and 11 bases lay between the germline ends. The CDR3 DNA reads TGCAGCGTTCGGGGAACCCCCTATGGCTACACCTTC. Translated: CSVRGTPYGYTF.

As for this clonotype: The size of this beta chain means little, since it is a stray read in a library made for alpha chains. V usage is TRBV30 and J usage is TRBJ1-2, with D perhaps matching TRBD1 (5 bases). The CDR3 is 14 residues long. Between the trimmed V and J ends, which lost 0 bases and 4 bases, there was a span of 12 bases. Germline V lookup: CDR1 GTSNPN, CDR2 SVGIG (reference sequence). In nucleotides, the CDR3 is TGTGCCTGGAGTGTACCGGCAGGGATCTATGGCTACACCTTC. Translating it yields CAWSVPAGIYGYTF.